The 21 T cell receptor beta chains below were found in one sample sequenced in a study of tumor-infiltrating lymphocytes in primary liver carcinoma (dated by TCRdb to the late 2010s). Blood RNA was extracted from unsorted whole blood with TRIzol reagent; germline DNA came from the DNeasy Blood & Tissue kit. Sequenced on an Illumina HiSeq 2500. Using a constant-region primer and ProtoScript II reverse transcriptase, TCRbeta-specific cDNA was reverse-transcribed from about 0.45 ug total RNA. Three nested multiplex PCR rounds, following a slightly modified ARM-PCR procedure, were used to build the TCRbeta libraries. Each of the first two PCR rounds ran for about 10 cycles using multiplex TRBV1-TRBV30 forward primers together with a Cbeta reverse primer. TCRdb trimmed public reads at Q25 via fastp, called clones via MiXCR and kept in-frame beta chains. Each entry is one CDR3 protein sequence, shown with its most common DNA and genes. A total of 300,000 to 350,000 distinct CDR3 sequences appear in this sample, roughly 61% of them only once. Of the sample, about 6% falls within the top ten clones.

The specimen sequenced was peripheral blood. Source of these receptors: a man in his forties or fifties with primary liver carcinoma and hepatitis B virus infection.

V gene TRBV28 combines with J gene TRBJ2-2; 9 positions match TRBD1. The CDR3 consists of 17 residues. V lost 7 bases and J lost 4; bases outside the gene matches: 13. Germline V lookup: CDR1 MDHEN, CDR2 SYDVKM. The CDR3 reads CASTPLRDRAITGELFF. The CDR3 nucleotides are TGTGCCAGCACACCCCTCCGGGACAGGGCTATCACCGGGGAGCTGTTTTTT.

V usage is TRBV6-5 and J usage is TRBJ2-2; D not resolved. Trimming left V 6 bases short and J 0 bases short, with 17 bases between. Germline CDR1 reads MNHEY; CDR2 reads SVGAGI. CDR3 length equals 17 residues. CDR3 in DNA: TGTGCCAGCAGAAGACGAAATAACGGGTCGAACACCGGGGAGCTGTTTTTT. Amino acids: CASRRRNNGSNTGELFF.

Comment on this clonotype: Possible read error: a much larger clone is one base away. The rearrangement joins TRBV12-3 or TRBV12-4 to TRBJ2-7; 7 nucleotides align to TRBD2. CDR3 length: 13 residues. The CDR3 is CAGSASGSYEQYF. For the CDR3, the DNA is TGTGCCGGCAGCGCTAGCGGCTCCTACGAGCAGTACTTC.

The V and J genes are TRBV24-1 and TRBJ2-3; 8 bases map to TRBD2. With 1 base clipped from V and 2 bases from J, the junction kept 1 base outside the gene matches. The CDR3 sequence is 15 residues long. CDR1 is KGHDR and CDR2 is SFDVKD in the germline V gene. The CDR3 sequence is CATSDLAGDTDTQYF. CDR3 nucleotides: TGTGCCACCAGTGATTTAGCGGGAGACACAGATACGCAGTATTTT.

A word on this clonotype: Since the CDR3 does not end with the conserved phenylalanine or tryptophan, this likely comes from a read error. The rearrangement joins TRBV11-2 to TRBJ2-7; D not resolved. The CDR3 has 14 amino acids. From germline, CDR1 is SGHAT and CDR2 FQNNGV. The DNA for the CDR3 is TGTGCCAGCAGCTTAAGCAGCCTCTCCTACGAACAGTACTCC. This encodes CASSLSSLSYEQYS.

This clonotype was seen ten or more times. The chain has TRBV6-2 or TRBV6-3 and TRBJ2-1; no clear D. The germline CDR1 and CDR2 sequences are MNHEY and SVGEGT. Trimming stripped 5 bases from V and 3 bases from J, with 11 bases between. The CDR3 is made up of 14 amino acids. CDR3: CASSRAAGYNEQFF. The CDR3 DNA sequence: TGTGCCAGCAGTCGGGCGGCAGGCTACAATGAGCAGTTCTTC.

The chain links TRBV28 to TRBJ1-1; D is undetermined. The ends were cut back, 3 bases at V and 7 bases at J, with 9 bases in the middle. Germline lookup yields CDR1 MDHEN and CDR2 SYDVKM. CDR3 length: 12 residues. The CDR3 DNA follows: TGTGCCAGCAGTTTGTGGCGGAATGAAGCTTTCTTT. Protein sequence: CASSLWRNEAFF. Variable domain in full (rest from reference TRBV28 and TRBJ1-1): DVKVTQSSRYLVKRTGEKVFLECVQDMDHENMFWYRQDPGLGLRLIYFSYDVKMKEKGDIPEGYSVSREKKERFSLILESASTNQTSMYLCASSLWRNEAFFGQGTRLTVV.

This clonotype came up many times. The rearrangement links TRBV10-3 to TRBJ2-2; TRBD1 agrees at 7 bases. V dropped 6 bases and J dropped 6; count of bases not matched to a gene: 7. Germline V lookup: CDR1 ENHRY, CDR2 SYGVKD. CDR3 length: 14 residues. CDR3 sequence: CAISLDRRSGELFF. The CDR3 DNA is TGTGCCATCAGCCTGGACAGGAGGTCCGGGGAGCTGTTTTTT.

To note about this clonotype: The conserved final phenylalanine or tryptophan is absent from the CDR3, which likely points to a read error. The chain couples TRBV6-5 to TRBJ2-7; 7 bases map to TRBD1. The CDR3 is 17 amino acids. Germline lookup yields CDR1 MNHEY and CDR2 SVGAGI. With V trimmed by 6 bases and J by 5 bases, 19 bases remained unmatched. In DNA, the CDR3 is TGTGCCAGCAGCCCACTAAGGGGGCCGAGCAGGATCCACGAGCAGTACTCC. It codes for CASSPLRGPSRIHEQYS.

This clonotype is a singleton in its sample. V and J are TRBV11-2 and TRBJ2-2; 7 bases agree with TRBD1. From germline, CDR1 is SGHAT and CDR2 FQNNGV. The J segment lost 10 bases and the V segment lost 5 bases, leaving 13 bases of the junction unmatched. The CDR3 runs 15 residues. CDR3 residues: CASSPWDSYTMELFF. DNA of the CDR3: TGTGCCAGCAGCCCCTGGGACAGCTACACCATGGAGCTGTTTTTT.

This clonotype appeared a single time. It may be a read error: a sequence one base away is much more abundant. CDR3 protein: CASSHLPSPWNEQFF. CDR3 bases: TGCGCCAGCAGCCATCTCCCTTCCCCTTGGAATGAGCAGTTCTTC. The V call is TRBV4-1, the J call TRBJ2-1, with no clear D. This CDR3 is 15 amino acids long. The germline V gene has CDR1 MGHRA and CDR2 YSYEKL. V gave up 3 bases and J gave up 7 bases, with 16 bases separating them.

This clonotype has a count of ten or more. The chain uses TRBV6-5 and TRBJ1-1, with a tentative D call TRBD1 (5 bases). The CDR3 has 14 amino acids. V lost 6 bases and J 0 bases, leaving 11 bases between the germline ends. Germline values: CDR1 MNHEY, CDR2 SVGAGI. This CDR3 is CASRPGPMNTEAFF. In DNA form, the CDR3 reads TGTGCCAGCAGGCCGGGGCCCATGAACACTGAAGCTTTCTTT.

Many counts were recorded for this clonotype. The V gene is TRBV6-5, the J gene TRBJ1-1; weak D call: TRBD1 (5 bases). Deletions cut 7 bases from V and 4 bases from J, with 19 bases between. The V gene's germline CDR1 is MNHEY and CDR2 SVGAGI. The CDR3 totals 15 residues. CDR3 DNA: TGTGCCAGCACATTCGCCTTCAGGGAGGGCACTGAAGCTTTCTTT. Translation: CASTFAFREGTEAFF.

About this clonotype: A read error may be the cause here, since a much bigger clone is one base away. The chain uses TRBV12-3 or TRBV12-4 and TRBJ2-1; D call uncertain. This CDR3 has 14 residues. The CDR3 sequence: CASSLAGWRNEEFF. CDR3 DNA sequence: TGTGCCAGCAGTTTAGCGGGATGGCGCAATGAGGAGTTCTTC.

This clonotype was recorded at least ten times. The chain has TRBV12-3 or TRBV12-4 and TRBJ2-4; 10 positions agree with TRBD2. V was clipped by 2 bases and J by 5 bases; unmatched bases: 6. The CDR3 covers 16 residues. The CDR3 nucleotides read TGTGCCAGCAGTTTATGGGGAAGCGGGAGGGAAAACATTCAGTACTTC. Translated: CASSLWGSGRENIQYF.

The V gene is TRBV11-2, the J gene TRBJ2-5; D not certain. The CDR3 covers 13 residues. Trimming stripped 4 bases from V and 5 bases from J, with 11 bases between. The germline V gene encodes CDR1 SGHAT and CDR2 FQNNGV. Here the CDR3 DNA reads TGTGCCAGCAGCTATAATACACGGGAGACCCAGTACTTC. Translation: CASSYNTRETQYF.

As for this clonotype: The junction differs from germline at one of its ends, possibly a read error. The V call is TRBV11-2, the J call TRBJ2-2; maybe TRBD2 (6 bases). Germline lookup yields CDR1 SGHAT and CDR2 FQNNGV. The CDR3 is 13 amino acids. This chain's CDR3 is CVGRETNTGGLFF. As DNA, the CDR3 is TGTGTCGGCCGGGAGACCAACACCGGGGGGCTGTTTTTT.

Comment on this clonotype: The junction does not match germline at one end; this may be a read error. V and J are TRBV11-2 and TRBJ2-3; maybe TRBD2 (5 bases). The V gene's germline CDR1 is SGHAT and CDR2 FQNNGV. The CDR3 loop spans 16 amino acids. The CDR3 bases are TGTGCCGGCAGTTACACCCGAGAGCGGAGCGCAGATATGCAGTATTTT. Amino acids: CAGSYTRERSADMQYF. Looking up the rest from reference TRBV11-2 and TRBJ2-3 gives the full variable domain: EAGVAQSPRYKIIEKRQSVAFWCNPISGHATLYWYQQILGQGPKLLIQFQNNGVVDDSQLPKDRFSAERLKGVDSTLKIQPAKLEDSAVYLCAGSYTRERSADMQYFGPGTRLTVL.

The chain has TRBV5-6 and TRBJ2-1, with TRBD2 matching 14 bases. With V trimmed by 4 bases and J by 4 bases, 4 bases remained unmatched. This CDR3 region has 16 residues. Germline V gene lookup returns CDR1 SGHDT and CDR2 YYEEEE. CDR3 sequence: CASSRRTSGRYNEQFF. DNA for the CDR3: TGTGCCAGCAGCAGAAGGACTAGCGGGAGGTACAATGAGCAGTTCTTC. Based on the CDR3 plus reference TRBV5-6 and TRBJ2-1, the full variable domain is DAGVTQSPTHLIKTRGQQVTLRCSPKSGHDTVSWYQQALGQGPQFIFQYYEEEERQRGNFPDRFSGHQFPNYSSELNVNALLLGDSALYLCASSRRTSGRYNEQFFGPGTRLTVL.

This chain connects TRBV13 to TRBJ2-3; TRBD2 is a possible D gene (6 bases). Looked up from germline, CDR1 is PRHDT and CDR2 is FYEKMQ (reference sequence). The CDR3 has 16 residues. Trimming pared 3 bases from V and 4 bases from J, leaving 17 bases between. Here the CDR3 DNA reads TGTGCCAGCAGCTTTTCTATGGGGGGTGGTGCAGATACGCAGTATTTT. This sequence encodes CASSFSMGGGADTQYF.

As regards this clonotype: Since a much larger clone is just one base distant, this may be a read error. The V and J genes are TRBV4-3 and TRBJ1-1; D is ambiguous. The germline V gene has CDR1 LGHNA and CDR2 YSLEER. The CDR3 extends over 16 amino acids. CDR3 bases: TGCGCCAACAGCCAAGATAGGAACAGCTGGAACACTGAAGCTTTCTTT. Its translation: CANSQDRNSWNTEAFF.